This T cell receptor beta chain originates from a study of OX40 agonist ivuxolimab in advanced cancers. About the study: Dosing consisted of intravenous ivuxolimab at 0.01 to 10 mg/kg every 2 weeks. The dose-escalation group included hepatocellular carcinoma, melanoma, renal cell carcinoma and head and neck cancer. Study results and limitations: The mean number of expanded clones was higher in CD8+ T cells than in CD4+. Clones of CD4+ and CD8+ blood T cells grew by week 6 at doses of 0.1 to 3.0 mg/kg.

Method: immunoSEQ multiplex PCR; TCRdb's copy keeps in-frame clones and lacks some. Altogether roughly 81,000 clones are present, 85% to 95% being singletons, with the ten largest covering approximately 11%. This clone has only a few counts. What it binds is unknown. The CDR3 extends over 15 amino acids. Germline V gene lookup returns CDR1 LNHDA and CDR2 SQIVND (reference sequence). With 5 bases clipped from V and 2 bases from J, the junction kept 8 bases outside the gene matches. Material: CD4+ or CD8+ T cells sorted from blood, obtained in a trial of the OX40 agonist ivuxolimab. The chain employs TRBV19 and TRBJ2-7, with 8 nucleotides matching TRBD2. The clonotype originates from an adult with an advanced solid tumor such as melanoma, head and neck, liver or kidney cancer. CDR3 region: CASSWGLESPYEQYF. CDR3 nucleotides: TGTGCCAGTAGTTGGGGACTAGAAAGCCCCTACGAGCAGTACTTC.